This TCR beta chain was identified in a study of blood T cell repertoires in COVID-19. Study-level information: Sources were T cells, B-cell-depleted T cells, or PBMCs; the material itself was cDNA or gDNA.

Clones were read by immunoSEQ multiplex PCR, and TCRdb kept only the in-frame ones, dropping some. The data contain 150,000 to 200,000 clones, around 79% of them singletons. Germline V CDR1 and CDR2: WNHNN, SYGVQD (reference sequence). The CDR3 has 16 amino acids. Trimming took 2 bases from V and 3 from J, leaving 14 bases between them. Sequencing was done on a sample of PBMCs or T cells enriched from blood (not recorded which). J is TRBJ2-1 and V is TRBV10-1; D is undetermined. This sequence originates from a man aged 50 or older who had recovered from COVID-19. The CDR3 reads CASSEVSGFYYNEQFF. As DNA, the CDR3 is TGCGCCAGCAGTGAGGTGTCCGGGTTCTACTACAATGAGCAGTTCTTC.